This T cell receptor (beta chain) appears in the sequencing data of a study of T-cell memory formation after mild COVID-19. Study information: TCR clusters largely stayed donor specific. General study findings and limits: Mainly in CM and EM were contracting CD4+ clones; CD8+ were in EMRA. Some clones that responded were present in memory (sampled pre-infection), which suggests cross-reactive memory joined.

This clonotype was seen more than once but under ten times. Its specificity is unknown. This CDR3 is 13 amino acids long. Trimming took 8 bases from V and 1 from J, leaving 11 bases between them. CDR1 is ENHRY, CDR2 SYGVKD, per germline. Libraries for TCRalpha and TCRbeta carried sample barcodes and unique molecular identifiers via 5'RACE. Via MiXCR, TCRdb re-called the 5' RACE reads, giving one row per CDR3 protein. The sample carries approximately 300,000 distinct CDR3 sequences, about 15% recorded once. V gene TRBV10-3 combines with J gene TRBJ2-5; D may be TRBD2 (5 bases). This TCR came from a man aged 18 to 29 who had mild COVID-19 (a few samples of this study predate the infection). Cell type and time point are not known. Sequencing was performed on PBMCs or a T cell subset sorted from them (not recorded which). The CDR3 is CAIQEVGQETQYF. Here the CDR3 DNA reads TGTGCCATCCAGGAGGTGGGCCAAGAGACCCAGTACTTC.